This is a list of T cell receptor beta chains from one sample in a study of T cells after yellow fever vaccination. MiXCR, run by TCRdb on the 5' RACE reads, gives a single entry per CDR3 protein. The sample lists hundreds of thousands of distinct CDR3 sequences; approximately 10% were seen once. Sample: CD4+ T cells sorted from PBMCs, taken 5 days after the yellow fever booster vaccination. All receptors come from a man aged 18 to 30 who received the YFV17D yellow fever vaccine. The CDR3 runs from the conserved cysteine through the conserved F or W. The order of the fields is J gene, clone size, V gene, CDR3 protein. Clone size is stated in some rows and not others, as once, few, many or a class when expanded.

TRBJ2-3,many,TRBV9,CASSVEQRADTQYF
TRBJ2-3,many,TRBV11-2,CASSPPGLAVADTQYF
TRBJ1-2,many,TRBV4-3,CASSQDPGRAGGYTF
TRBJ2-3,many,TRBV4-2,CASSQERPYTQYF
TRBJ2-7,-,TRBV5-1,CASSPRGDTYEQYF
TRBJ1-1,-,TRBV5-1,CASSIYSVSGTEAFF
TRBJ2-2,many,TRBV14,CASSRIAGLNTGELFF
TRBJ2-1,many,TRBV20-1,CSAPRGGGWNEQFF
TRBJ1-5,few,TRBV7-2,CASSLGGTAKLIEPQHF
TRBJ1-1,-,TRBV18,CASSDRPGGDTEAFF
TRBJ2-3,few,TRBV5-1,CASSLSSGTGGTDTQYF
TRBJ1-1,-,TRBV5-6,CASSLTQGDTEAFF
TRBJ2-3,few,TRBV11-2,CASSGGSTDTQYF
TRBJ1-1,-,TRBV5-1,CASSLGAPRTEAFF
TRBJ1-5,-,TRBV6-2/TRBV6-3,CASSYSVNVGEGNNQPQHF
TRBJ1-1,few,TRBV4-1,CASTGPLKGTEAFF
TRBJ2-3,few,TRBV3-1,CASSQLAAGGDTQYF
TRBJ1-6,few,TRBV27,CASRATNRGREGNSPLHF
TRBJ2-4,-,TRBV2,CARPGIAKNIQYF
TRBJ2-2,-,TRBV6-1,CASRSGPNTGELFF
TRBJ1-4,-,TRBV21-1,CASSFGTGDEKLFF
TRBJ1-2,few,TRBV27,CASSFGGTNYGYTF
TRBJ2-2,many,TRBV2,CASSVVRTGELFF
TRBJ1-2,many,TRBV27,CASSPTVVPGGYTF
TRBJ2-3,few,TRBV5-1,CASRPGEDTQYF
TRBJ2-3,-,TRBV29-1,CSATGNTDTQYF
TRBJ1-2,few,TRBV5-1,CASSGQGFGYTF
TRBJ2-1,few,TRBV28,CATYNRYNEQFF
TRBJ2-5,many,TRBV12-3/TRBV12-4,CASSPSGTGGRETQYF
TRBJ1-1,few,TRBV20-1,CSARNQLNTEAFF
TRBJ1-1,-,TRBV11-2,CASSLQGRAAAFF
TRBJ2-1,few,TRBV29-1,CSVVGGSKSGLSPSSYNEQFF
TRBJ2-5,many,TRBV20-1,CSAINRGGETQYF
TRBJ1-2,few,TRBV28,CAAGTLYGYTF
TRBJ2-3,few,TRBV5-4,CASSNEFSDTQYF
TRBJ1-2,few,TRBV6-5,CASSRSGTHNYGYTF
TRBJ1-3,-,TRBV28,CASSNPTGAGNTIYF